This T cell receptor (beta chain) was sequenced in a study of response to subunit inactivated influenza vaccine. Study outcomes and limitations: T cells newly recruited by each seasonal influenza vaccination are few, the authors suggested.

The trim removed 6 bases at V and 3 bases at J, leaving 5 bases unmatched. CDR3 length: 13 residues. Looked up from germline, CDR1 is DFQATT and CDR2 is SNEGSKA (reference sequence). TCRdb independently ran MiXCR on the RT-PCR reads; one entry per CDR3 protein. The sample shows roughly 700,000 distinct CDR3 sequences, about 15% of them seen only once. On this clonotype itself: What it recognizes is unknown.

This clonotype was sampled from a man over 45 who received an inactivated influenza vaccine. The input for sequencing was PBMCs from blood, taken less than 13 days after vaccination. The rearrangement links TRBV20-1 to TRBJ2-3; 8 bases map to TRBD1. CDR3 nucleotide sequence: TGCAGTGCCTATAGACAGGGGACAGATACGCAGTATTTT. Encoded protein: CSAYRQGTDTQYF.